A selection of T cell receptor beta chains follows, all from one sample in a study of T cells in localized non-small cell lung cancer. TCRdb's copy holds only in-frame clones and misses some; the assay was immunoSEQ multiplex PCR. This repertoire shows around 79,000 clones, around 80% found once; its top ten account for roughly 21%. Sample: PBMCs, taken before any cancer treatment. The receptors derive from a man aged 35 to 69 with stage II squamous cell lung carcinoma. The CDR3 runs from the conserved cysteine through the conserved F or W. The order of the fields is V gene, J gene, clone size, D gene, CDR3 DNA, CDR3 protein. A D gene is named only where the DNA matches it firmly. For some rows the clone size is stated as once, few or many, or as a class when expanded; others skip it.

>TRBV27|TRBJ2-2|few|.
TGTGCCAGCACCCGAGCCCGGGACGGGAACACCGGGGAGCTGTTTTTT
CASTRARDGNTGELFF
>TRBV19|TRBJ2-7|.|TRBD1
TGTGCCAGTAGGTCAAGGGCAGGGGGCGAGCAGTACTTC
CASRSRAGGEQYF
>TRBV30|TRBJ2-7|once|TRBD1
TGTGCCTGGAGCGAGCCGGGACAGATGACCTACGAGCAGTACTTC
CAWSEPGQMTYEQYF
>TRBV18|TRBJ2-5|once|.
TGTGCCAGCTCACCACCTACGGTGCGGGAGACCCAGTACTTC
CASSPPTVRETQYF
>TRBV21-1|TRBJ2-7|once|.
TGTGCCAGCAGCAAACGGGGCAGGGGCTCCTACGAGCAGTACTTC
CASSKRGRGSYEQYF
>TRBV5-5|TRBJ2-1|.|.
TGTGCCAGCAGCTTGGAGGGGCCGCAGTACAATGAGCAGTTCTTC
CASSLEGPQYNEQFF
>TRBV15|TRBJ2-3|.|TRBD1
TGTGCCACCAGCAGAGCAGGGGGCAACACAGATACGCAGTATTTT
CATSRAGGNTDTQYF
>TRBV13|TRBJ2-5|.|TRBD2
TGTGCCAGCAGCTTATGGCAAGGAGGAACGACTAGCGGGGGGCAAGAGACCCAGTACTTC
CASSLWQGGTTSGGQETQYF
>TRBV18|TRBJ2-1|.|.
TGTGCCAGCTCACCTCAGGCGGGGGCTTCCTACAATGAGCAGTTCTTC
CASSPQAGASYNEQFF
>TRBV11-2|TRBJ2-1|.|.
TGTGCCAGCAGCCCCCCCTCCTACAATGAGCAGTTCTTC
CASSPPSYNEQFF
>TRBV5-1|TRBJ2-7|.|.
TGCGCCAGCAGCTTGGTACCTCCAAATGGCGAGCAGTACTTC
CASSLVPPNGEQYF
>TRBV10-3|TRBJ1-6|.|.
TGTGCCATCAAACAGGGTAATAATTCACCCCTCCACTTT
CAIKQGNNSPLHF
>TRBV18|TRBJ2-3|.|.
TGTGCCAGCTCACCATTGACTTTCGATACGCAGTATTTT
CASSPLTFDTQYF
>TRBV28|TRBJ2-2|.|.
TGTGCCAGCAGTTTATTTGGTGTAGGGCGAAAGGTTACCGGGGAGCTGTTTTTT
CASSLFGVGRKVTGELFF
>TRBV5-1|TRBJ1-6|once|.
TGCGCCAGCAGCTTCGGGTCGGGGGGAACCGGATTCCCCCTCCACTTT
CASSFGSGGTGFPLHF
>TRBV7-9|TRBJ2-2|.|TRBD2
TGTGCCACCCAGGCTAGCGGGACATCCACCGGGGAGCTGTTTTTT
CATQASGTSTGELFF
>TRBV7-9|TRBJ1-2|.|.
TGTGCCAGCAGCGACACAACTATCACCAGAGTTAACTATGGCTACACCTTC
CASSDTTITRVNYGYTF
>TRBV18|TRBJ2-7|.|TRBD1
TGTGCCAGCTCAGCATCGGGACAGGGGTACGAGCAGTACTTC
CASSASGQGYEQYF
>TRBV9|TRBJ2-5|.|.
TGTGCCAGCAGCGTAACTGGCAGGAAAGAGACCCAGTACTTC
CASSVTGRKETQYF
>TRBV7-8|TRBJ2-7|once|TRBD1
TGTGCCAGCAGCTTAGCGTTGGGTTTTGGGCCTCGGGACAGGATTACTACCTACGAGCAGTACTTC
CASSLALGFGPRDRITTYEQYF
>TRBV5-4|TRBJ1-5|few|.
TGTGCCAGCAGCTTGCAGGGAAGCCAGCCCCAGCATTTT
CASSLQGSQPQHF
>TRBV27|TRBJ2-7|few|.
TGTGCCAGCAGTTTATTTCGGGACTCCTACGAGCAGTACTTC
CASSLFRDSYEQYF
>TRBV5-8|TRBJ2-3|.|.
TGTGCACCCACCTTTTGGGGGGAGGGGGCGGGTACGCAGTATTTT
CAPTFWGEGAGTQYF
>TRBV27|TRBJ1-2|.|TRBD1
TGTGCCAGCAGTTTATCTAGGACAGGGAGAGCATTCCATGGCTACACCTTC
CASSLSRTGRAFHGYTF
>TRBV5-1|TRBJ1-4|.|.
TGCGCCAGCAGCTTGGTCTCCGGGACAATGGCAAAACTGTTTTTT
CASSLVSGTMAKLFF
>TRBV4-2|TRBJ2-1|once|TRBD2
TGTGCCAGCTCCCCCGCCGGAGCGGGGGGGTATGTAGGTGAGCAGTTCTTC
CASSPAGAGGYVGEQFF
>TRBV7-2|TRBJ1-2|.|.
TGTGCCAGCAGCTTAAGGGACGGGCGCGACTACACCTTC
CASSLRDGRDYTF
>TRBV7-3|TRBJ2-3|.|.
TGTGCCAGCAGCTTAGGAGGGACTAGCACAGATACGCAGTATTTT
CASSLGGTSTDTQYF
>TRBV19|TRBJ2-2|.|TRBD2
TGTGCCAGTAGACAAGGTCTAGCGGGAGGGCCCACCGGGGAGCTGTTTTTT
CASRQGLAGGPTGELFF
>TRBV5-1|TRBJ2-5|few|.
TGCGCCAGCAGCTTGGGTCGCGGGGTCCAAGAGACCCAGTACTTC
CASSLGRGVQETQYF
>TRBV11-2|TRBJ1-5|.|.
TGTGCCAGCAGCTCGGTGCGAGAAGCCAGGCAGCCCCAGCATTTT
CASSSVREARQPQHF
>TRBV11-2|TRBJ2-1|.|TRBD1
TGTGCCAGCAGCTTAGAGGGGACAGGGTACAATGAGCAGTTCTTC
CASSLEGTGYNEQFF
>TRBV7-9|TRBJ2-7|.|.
TGTGCCAGCAGCAGGACGGGAGCAGGGGGAATAAACGAGCAGTACTTC
CASSRTGAGGINEQYF
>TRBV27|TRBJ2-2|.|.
TGTGCCAGCAGTCCCACGGCCGAACTAACCGGGGAGCTGTTTTTT
CASSPTAELTGELFF
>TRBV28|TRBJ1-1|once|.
TGTGCCAGCAGTTCCCCGGACGGTAGAGAAGCTTTCTTT
CASSSPDGREAFF
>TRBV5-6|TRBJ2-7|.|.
TGTGCCAGCAGCCCCCCTAGTGGGGGGATCTCCTACGAGCAGTACTTC
CASSPPSGGISYEQYF
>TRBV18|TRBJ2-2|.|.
TGTGCCAGCCGGCGGGACGGAGCGAACACCGGGGAGCTGTTTTTT
CASRRDGANTGELFF
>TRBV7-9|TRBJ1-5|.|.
TGTGCCAGCAGCCCACCGGGACTCGATAGCAATCAGCCCCAGCATTTT
CASSPPGLDSNQPQHF
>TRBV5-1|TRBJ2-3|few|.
TGCGCCAGCAGCACCAGCCTGGGGCGGGATACGCAGTATTTT
CASSTSLGRDTQYF
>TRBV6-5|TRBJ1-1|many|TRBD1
TGTGCCAGCAGTAACAGGGGCCTTGAAGCTTTCTTT
CASSNRGLEAFF
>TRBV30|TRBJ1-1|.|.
TGTGCCTGGAGTGTGGTAGGGGGGGGAACTGAAGCTTTCTTT
CAWSVVGGGTEAFF
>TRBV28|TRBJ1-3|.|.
TGTGCCAGCAGTTTAACCACCTCTGGAAACACCATATATTTT
CASSLTTSGNTIYF
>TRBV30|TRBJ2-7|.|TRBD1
TGTGCCTGGAGTAGGACAGGGGTAGATTACGAGCAGTACTTC
CAWSRTGVDYEQYF
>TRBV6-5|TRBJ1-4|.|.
TGTGCCAGCAGTTACACCTCCACAGGGAAAAATGAAAAACTGTTTTTT
CASSYTSTGKNEKLFF
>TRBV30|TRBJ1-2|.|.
TGTGCCTGGAGTGTCTACTATGGCTACACCTTC
CAWSVYYGYTF
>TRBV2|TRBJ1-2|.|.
TGTGCCAGCAGTGAATCGGTTACAGGCCCTAACTATGGCTACACCTTC
CASSESVTGPNYGYTF
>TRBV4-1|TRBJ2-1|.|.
TGCGCCAGCAGCCAAGATCTTTTAGGCAATGAGCAGTTCTTC
CASSQDLLGNEQFF
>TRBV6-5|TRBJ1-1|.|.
TGTGCCAGCAGTGGGACGGTGAACACTGAAGCTTTCTTT
CASSGTVNTEAFF
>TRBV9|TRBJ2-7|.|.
TGTGCCAGCAGCGTGAGCCCGATCAACTCCTACGAGCAGTACTTC
CASSVSPINSYEQYF
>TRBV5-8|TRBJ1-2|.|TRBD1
TGTGCCAGCAGCCCGTCATTTAGGGACAGGCGCCTCTATGGCTACACCTTC
CASSPSFRDRRLYGYTF
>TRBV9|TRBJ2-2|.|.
TGTGCCAGCAGCGTAGACCAGGGGACCGGGGAGCTGTTTTTT
CASSVDQGTGELFF
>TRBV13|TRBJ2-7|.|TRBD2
TGTGCCAGCAGCTTTAGCGGGGGGCTTTCCTACGAGCAGTACTTC
CASSFSGGLSYEQYF
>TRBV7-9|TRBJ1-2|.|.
TGTGCCAGCAGCTCCCGTACTGACTATGGCTACACCTTC
CASSSRTDYGYTF
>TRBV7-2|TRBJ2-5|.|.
TGTGCCAGCAGCTCCGGACTCCTCCAAGAGACCCAGTACTTC
CASSSGLLQETQYF
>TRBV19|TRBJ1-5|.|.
TGTGCCAGTAGTATCCGGGGAGGTCAGCCCCAGCATTTT
CASSIRGGQPQHF